This T cell receptor beta chain is drawn from a study of shared clonotypes between healthy human individuals (dated by TCRdb to the early 2020s). About the study as a whole: Two women and a few men aged 18 to 49 years were included in the cohort. To estimate repertoire size and how much clonotypes are shared between individuals, the study performed deep sequencing of blood TCR repertoires from roughly five healthy adults. Libraries were prepared and TCR repertoires were sequenced by different laboratories using diverse techniques, in order to increase sequencing depth and limit assay-specific biases. Leukapheresis yielded between about 0.94 and 9.5 billion PBMCs per donor. The investigation overall reported the following: The genetic and exposure-history diversity represented was limited by the small number of donors. Pairwise subsampling indicated that sequencing depth was expected to affect the degree of clonotype sharing among donors. Only blood was sampled, and tissue TCR repertoires likely differ from those in blood.

Notes on this clone: The antigen it recognizes is unknown. No qualities accompany the bases; no much larger clone lies one base away.

TCR CDR3 regions were amplified from genomic DNA by multiplex PCR using the deep immunoSEQ assay. For each cell subset, the extracted genomic DNA was distributed evenly across all wells of several immunoSEQ 96-well plates, and each plate served as one replicate. For unsorted PBMC, each replicate PCR was loaded with 300 ng genomic DNA, equivalent to around 30,000 T cell genomes. Ten immunoSEQ deep assay plates were used to sequence the unsorted PBMC genomic DNA. The purified libraries were quantified using a Qubit 3.0 fluorometer, sized with a Bioanalyzer 2100, and then quantified again using the KAPA Library Quantification kit. Each immunoSEQ 96-well plate was sequenced on its own single-read 150-cycle Illumina NextSeq 550 flow cell. The paper's data handling went like this. Because the immunoSEQ output included only junctional sequences and no quality scores, the filtering could not be the same as the filtering used for full-length reads. To assign V/J genes and CDR3, sequences were annotated using PyIR, a Python wrapper for IgBLAST v1.9, with IMGT germline references. Reads were filtered out if the reads had weak V/J assignments (E-value above 1e-6), no CDR3, stop codons, out-of-frame junctions, or ambiguous translated residues. V3J clonotypes were defined by identical inferred V gene, J gene, and CDR3 amino acid sequence. The percentage overlap between two repertoires was calculated by dividing the number of shared unique clonotypes by the size of the smaller repertoire. Richness of each repertoire was evaluated using RTK rarefaction, the Chao1 estimator, and Recon v2.1 estimates of unobserved clonotypes. TCRdb's version of the immuneACCESS table is confined to in-frame rearrangements and falls short of the full clone set. An unresolved V gene accounts for under half of the shortfall where checked; the remainder is of unknown origin. From that table come the V and J calls and clone size; the DNA was used to work out D and trimming. This sample gives over 400,000 clones in total; 70% to 80% of them show up just once. The top ten clonotypes cover approximately 12% of the sample.

Healthy HIV-negative adults with no recently reported acute infections or vaccinations were included as donors. All donors were Caucasian adults living in Nashville, Tennessee, USA. In the unsorted samples, 90 million or so PBMCs were counted, and genomic DNA was extracted using the QIAamp DNA Blood Mini kit. Blood was collected by leukapheresis, and PBMCs were isolated by Ficoll-Histopaque density gradient centrifugation and then cryopreserved in liquid nitrogen vapor phase. The sequencing input was PBMCs. The TCR was taken from a woman in her forties in good health. Some clones in this sample may be carry-over from other donors' samples.

The CDR3 region: CASSLGGPGGQPQHF. The nucleotide sequence reads TGCGCCAGCAGCTTGGGCGGACCTGGTGGACAGCCCCAGCATTTT. The rearranged chain carries TRBV5-1 and TRBJ1-5, with the D gene call left open. The germline V gene specifies SGHRS as CDR1 and YFSETQ as CDR2. V is shortened by 0 bases, J by 7 bases, and the region joining them spans 14 bases. The CDR3 starts with the cysteine, ends with the phenylalanine, and has 15 residues. The kept DNA is CDR3 alone, 45 bases in frame from the first base.